Listed below are T cell receptor beta chains from one sample, sequenced in a study of neurological immune-mediated disorders. Using its own MiXCR run on the 5' RACE reads, TCRdb lists one record per CDR3 protein. The data show about 48,000 distinct CDR3 sequences, 10% seen once. The source material was PBMCs. The receptors shown here come from a woman aged 40 to 55 with HTLV-1-associated myelopathy (HAM/TSP). CDR3s include the opening cysteine and the closing phenylalanine or tryptophan. The D gene is left open where the match is weak. Not all rows give a size; the values are once, few, many and, for expanded clones, a class.

abundance: many
v_gene: TRBV20-1
j_gene: TRBJ1-2
d_gene: -
CDR3nt: TGCAGTGCTAGCCGGTCAGGGTGGACATCTAACTATGGCTACACCTTC
CDR3aa: CSASRSGWTSNYGYTF

abundance: many
v_gene: TRBV24-1
j_gene: TRBJ2-5
d_gene: -
CDR3nt: TGTGCCACCAGTGATTCTCACAGTCCCCAAGAGACCCAGTACTTC
CDR3aa: CATSDSHSPQETQYF

abundance: many
v_gene: TRBV7-2
j_gene: TRBJ1-4
d_gene: -
CDR3nt: TGTGCCAGCAGCGACGGACCAACTAATGAAAAACTGTTTTTT
CDR3aa: CASSDGPTNEKLFF

abundance: many
v_gene: TRBV5-1
j_gene: TRBJ2-7
d_gene: TRBD1
CDR3nt: TGCGCCAGCAGCGGGACAGGGCTTCGCGAGCAGTACTTC
CDR3aa: CASSGTGLREQYF

abundance: once
v_gene: TRBV4-2
j_gene: TRBJ2-3
d_gene: -
CDR3nt: TGTGCCAGCAGCCAAGACCGGAATACGCAGTATTTT
CDR3aa: CASSQDRNTQYF

abundance: few
v_gene: TRBV18
j_gene: TRBJ1-1
d_gene: -
CDR3nt: TGTGCCAGCTCACCACTGACTATTCGCGGGGACACTGAAGCTTTCTTT
CDR3aa: CASSPLTIRGDTEAFF

abundance: many
v_gene: TRBV4-3
j_gene: TRBJ1-3
d_gene: -
CDR3nt: TGCGCCAGCAGCCAAGATCAGACAACTGGAAACACCATATATTTT
CDR3aa: CASSQDQTTGNTIYF

abundance: many
v_gene: TRBV29-1
j_gene: TRBJ2-5
d_gene: -
CDR3nt: TGCAGCGTTGTGGGGATAGGGGGAGAGACCCAGTACTTC
CDR3aa: CSVVGIGGETQYF

abundance: many
v_gene: TRBV5-1
j_gene: TRBJ2-7
d_gene: TRBD1
CDR3nt: TGCGCCAGCAGCTCGGGACAGAACTACGAGCAGTACTTC
CDR3aa: CASSSGQNYEQYF

abundance: many
v_gene: TRBV7-9
j_gene: TRBJ1-2
d_gene: TRBD1
CDR3nt: TGTGCCAGCAGCCGTTCGACAGGGAACTATGGCTACACCTTC
CDR3aa: CASSRSTGNYGYTF

abundance: -
v_gene: TRBV9
j_gene: TRBJ2-3
d_gene: -
CDR3nt: TGTGCCAGCAGCGTAGAGTCGTATAGCACAGATACGCAGTATTTT
CDR3aa: CASSVESYSTDTQYF

abundance: -
v_gene: TRBV6-1
j_gene: TRBJ1-1
d_gene: -
CDR3nt: TGTGCCAGCAGTGAACGGGAGGCAGGGACCCGAACTAGAGAAGCTTTCTTT
CDR3aa: CASSEREAGTRTREAFF

abundance: many
v_gene: TRBV4-3
j_gene: TRBJ1-4
d_gene: TRBD1
CDR3nt: TGCGCCAGCAGCCAAGATGGCGGACAGGGTAATGAAAAACTGTTTTTT
CDR3aa: CASSQDGGQGNEKLFF

abundance: -
v_gene: TRBV5-1
j_gene: TRBJ2-7
d_gene: -
CDR3nt: TGCGCCAGTAGCTCCCAGTGCTACGAGCAGTACTTC
CDR3aa: CASSSQCYEQYF

abundance: -
v_gene: TRBV4-2
j_gene: TRBJ2-1
d_gene: TRBD2
CDR3nt: TGTGCCAGCAGTCGGCTGGCGGGGGGGCTTAATGAGCAGTTCTTC
CDR3aa: CASSRLAGGLNEQFF

abundance: many
v_gene: TRBV5-6
j_gene: TRBJ2-7
d_gene: TRBD1
CDR3nt: TGTGCCAGCCAGCGCTCAGGGGGCATTGAGCAGTACTTC
CDR3aa: CASQRSGGIEQYF

abundance: many
v_gene: TRBV7-2
j_gene: TRBJ1-6
d_gene: -
CDR3nt: TGTGCCAGCAGCCAGCGGACGGTTCGAAATTCACCCCTCCACTTT
CDR3aa: CASSQRTVRNSPLHF

abundance: many
v_gene: TRBV20-1
j_gene: TRBJ2-3
d_gene: TRBD2
CDR3nt: TGCAGTGCTAGGGCCCTAGCGGGGACAGATACGCAGTATTTT
CDR3aa: CSARALAGTDTQYF

abundance: many
v_gene: TRBV3-1
j_gene: TRBJ2-3
d_gene: TRBD1
CDR3nt: TGTGCCAGCAGCCAAGGGGACAGGGGAGATACGCAGTATTTT
CDR3aa: CASSQGDRGDTQYF

abundance: few
v_gene: TRBV7-2
j_gene: TRBJ2-7
d_gene: -
CDR3nt: TGTGCCAGCAGCTCGAGTTGGGCGTCCGAGCAGTACTTC
CDR3aa: CASSSSWASEQYF

abundance: many
v_gene: TRBV6-5
j_gene: TRBJ2-1
d_gene: TRBD1
CDR3nt: TGTGCCAGCAGTTCGAGACAGGGAAGTGGGAATGAGCAGTTCTTC
CDR3aa: CASSSRQGSGNEQFF

abundance: few
v_gene: TRBV7-6
j_gene: TRBJ2-7
d_gene: TRBD2
CDR3nt: TGTGCCAGCAGCTTAGCGGTCGGGGGGGGAAACGAGCAGTACTTC
CDR3aa: CASSLAVGGGNEQYF